A single sample is the source of the 10 T cell receptor beta chains below, sequenced in a study of shared clonotypes between healthy human individuals. TCRdb's copy holds only in-frame clones and misses some; the assay was immunoSEQ multiplex PCR. The sample contains under 850,000 clones, about two thirds of which appear only once. The sample was memory CD4+ T cells sorted from blood. Stated subset: CD45RA-negative fraction. The receptors were sampled from a woman aged 25 to 39 in good health.

The chain recombines TRBV30 with TRBJ2-1; D is uncertain. This CDR3 region has 15 residues. The germline V and J ends were trimmed by 5 bases and 5 bases, with 19 bases remaining between them. Germline lookup yields CDR1 GTSNPN and CDR2 SVGIG (reference sequence). The CDR3: CAWRRNGALDNEQFF. CDR3 DNA sequence: TGTGCCTGGCGCCGCAACGGAGCGCTGGACAATGAGCAGTTCTTC.

This sequence joins TRBV5-1 and TRBJ2-1, with 9 bases lining up with TRBD1. V was clipped by 4 bases and J by 4 bases; unmatched bases: 9. CDR3 length: 16 amino acids. Germline lookup yields CDR1 SGHRS and CDR2 YFSETQ. The DNA of the CDR3 is TGCGCCAGCAGCGAGGAACAGGGGGCCTTTTACAATGAGCAGTTCTTC. It encodes CASSEEQGAFYNEQFF. The full variable domain, its missing parts supplied by reference TRBV5-1 and TRBJ2-1, is KAGVTQTPRYLIKTRGQQVTLSCSPISGHRSVSWYQQTPGQGLQFLFEYFSETQRNKGNFPGRFSGRQFSNSRSEMNVSTLELGDSALYLCASSEEQGAFYNEQFFGPGTRLTVL.

This chain's CDR3 is CSVTGTSGRGAKNIQYF. CDR3 DNA sequence: TGCAGCGTGACCGGGACTAGCGGGAGAGGCGCCAAAAACATTCAGTACTTC. This chain uses TRBV29-1 with TRBJ2-4; 14 nucleotides align to TRBD2. V was pared by 6 bases and J by 1 base, with 8 bases of the junction left unmatched. Germline-derived CDR1 and CDR2 are SQVTM and ANQGSEA. The CDR3 spans 17 residues.

This clone was recorded only once. The J gene is TRBJ1-1, the V gene TRBV12-5; 7 nucleotides line up with TRBD1. Looked up from germline, CDR1 is LGHNT and CDR2 is FRNRAP. The junction had 4 bases not matched to a gene; V was cut back by 3 bases and J by 0 bases. The CDR3 has 15 amino acids. The CDR3: CASGLNRGMNTEAFF. As DNA, the CDR3 is TGTGCTAGTGGTTTAAACAGGGGCATGAACACTGAAGCTTTCTTT.

V and J are TRBV4-1 and TRBJ2-7; no clear D gene. The V gene lost 0 bases and the J gene lost 1 base, with 7 bases spanning the gap. Germline V CDR1 and CDR2: MGHRA, YSYEKL. The CDR3 length is 14 residues. CDR3 region: CASSQESRSYEQYF. The CDR3, as DNA: TGCGCCAGCAGCCAAGAGTCGCGGTCCTACGAGCAGTACTTC.

Comments on this clone: This CDR3 is also generated by other DNA sequences in the sample. The genes are TRBV11-3 and TRBJ2-1; D uncertain. The CDR3 extends over 11 amino acids. Germline V gene lookup returns CDR1 SGHNT and CDR2 YENEEA. With 1 base removed from V and 9 bases from J, the gap between germline ends came to 4 bases. Here the CDR3 reads CASSLGGEQFF. The CDR3 DNA reads as TGTGCCAGCAGCTTAGGTGGTGAGCAGTTCTTC. The complete variable domain, with remaining parts taken from reference TRBV11-3 and TRBJ2-1, reads EAGVVQSPRYKIIEKKQPVAFWCNPISGHNTLYWYLQNLGQGPELLIRYENEEAVDDSQLPKDRFSAERLKGVDSTLKIQPAELGDSAVYLCASSLGGEQFFGPGTRLTVL.

V and J are TRBV6-1 and TRBJ1-4; 9 nucleotides line up with TRBD1. The ends lost 3 bases at V and 7 bases at J; junction bases unmatched: 6. This CDR3 is built from 15 residues. Germline CDR1 reads MNHNS; CDR2 reads SASEGT. In DNA, the CDR3 is TGTGCCAGCAGTGATATGGGACAGGGCACTGAAAAACTGTTTTTT. Amino acids: CASSDMGQGTEKLFF.

The chain employs TRBV14 and TRBJ2-7; 11 positions match TRBD2. Germline V gene lookup returns CDR1 SGHDN and CDR2 FVKESK. Trimming removed 1 base from V and 4 bases from J; junction bases left unmatched: 3. The CDR3 loop spans 15 amino acids. CDR3 protein: CASSQAGTSGYEQYF. The CDR3 DNA reads TGTGCCAGCAGCCAAGCCGGGACTAGCGGATACGAGCAGTACTTC.

The genes are TRBV6-1 and TRBJ2-2; D is perhaps TRBD2 (6 bases). V was shortened by 8 bases and J by 3 bases, with 10 bases between the two germline ends. Germline V gene lookup returns CDR1 MNHNS and CDR2 SASEGT. CDR3 size: 13 residues. As DNA, the CDR3 is TGTGCCAGCGTGGAGGGATACACCGGGGAGCTGTTTTTT. Protein product: CASVEGYTGELFF.

The sample holds a few counts of this clone. V is TRBV6-4 and J is TRBJ2-1; TRBD2 might be the D (5 bases). Trimming stripped 3 bases from V and 7 bases from J, with 10 bases between. CDR3 size: 13 residues. Germline assignment: CDR1 MRHNA and CDR2 SNTAGT. In DNA, the CDR3 is TGTGCCAGCAGTGAGAGGGCCTGGAATGAGCAGTTCTTC. It yields the protein CASSERAWNEQFF.